The source of this T cell receptor beta chain is a study of shared clonotypes between healthy human individuals. For the study at large: The donor group consisted of a couple of women and a few men, aged 18 to 49. The study's findings and limits: All-four-donor shared clonotypes had higher generation probabilities than non-shared clonotypes did. Across a few donors, naive CD4 shared approximately 4.5%, naive CD8 about 3.2%, memory CD4 about 2.5%, memory CD8 about 0.38%.

This CDR3 spans 13 amino acids. Germline CDR1 and CDR2: SGDLS and YYNGEE. V was cut by 3 bases and J by 3 bases, with 7 bases left in between. Naive CD8 isolation took CD45RO-negative cells positively selected for CCR7 and excluded terminally differentiated effector memory CD45RA+ cells. Each sample came from a Caucasian adult donor living in Nashville, Tennessee. This clone was picked up a small number of times. Its antigen remains unknown. This CDR3 is also generated by other DNA sequences in the sample. The data were produced by immunoSEQ multiplex PCR, yet TCRdb's version contains in-frame clones alone and is incomplete. The table lists about 2.2 million clones, just under 95% of them singletons, with 1.5% to 2% in the top ten.

The sequence came from a man aged 18 to 30 in good health. Some clones in this sample may be carry-over from other donors' samples. The chain joins TRBV9 to TRBJ1-5; TRBD1 is a possible D gene (5 bases). The sample comprised naive CD8+ T cells from PBMCs. The CDR3 reads CASSAGSNQPQHF. As DNA, the CDR3 is TGTGCCAGCAGCGCAGGGTCCAATCAGCCCCAGCATTTT.